The present TCR beta chain was sequenced within a study of T cells in Graves' hyperthyroidism and ophthalmopathy (dated by TCRdb to about 2019). With regard to the full study: Peripheral blood was sampled at the time of initial diagnosis, prior to any treatment. After sampling, hyperthyroidism patients received methimazole starting at 30 mg daily, and ophthalmopathy patients received high-dose intravenous methylprednisolone. To identify distinguishing TCR V-J signatures, a discovery cohort of around 98 patients was used, comprising roughly 45 with Graves' ophthalmopathy and around 60 with stable Graves' hyperthyroidism. The paper reports TCR Vbeta CDR3 sequencing of more than 120 peripheral blood samples: around 45 ophthalmopathy, 75 to 80 hyperthyroidism and approximately 17 progressor patients. The study also compared thyroid tissue and blood T-cell repertoires from several Graves' hyperthyroidism patients. The 85 to 100 discovery patients were randomly split 7:3 into training and test sets. An independent validation cohort of around 19 hyperthyroidism patients and 17 patients who later progressed to ophthalmopathy tested prospective prediction of ophthalmopathy. The study at large found these results: Ophthalmopathy was separated from stable hyperthyroidism by a 13 V-J signature model, with around 90% sensitivity and roughly 84% specificity obtained in cross-validation and 80%/75% obtained in testing. Sample size was not statistically predetermined, and blinding of investigators to group allocation was not performed. Blood samples also contained most of the expanded thyroid clonotypes (frequency above 0.001), which suggests that blood repertoires may reflect thyroid immune responses. In validation, progression to ophthalmopathy was predicted by the model with approximately 67% sensitivity and 72.22% specificity, a median of around 6.5 months before onset.

This clonotype was picked up many times. Its antigen specificity is not known. No base qualities exist here, and no much larger clone lies one base off it. Stable Graves' hyperthyroidism was defined as the absence of progression to ophthalmopathy over 18 months of follow-up. The hyperthyroidism patients were between 18 and 65 years old and newly diagnosed, with a disease duration of less than 2 months. The study excluded patients with uncontrolled infections, other autoimmune diseases, pregnancy or lactation. Diagnoses were based on clinical symptoms, serum thyroxine and TRAb, thyroid ultrasound and orbital computed tomography. PBMCs were separated from roughly 9.3 ml of fresh peripheral blood using Ficoll-Paque density gradient centrifugation. Total RNA was extracted with Trizol reagent, and quality was checked on an Agilent 2100 Bioanalyzer. The TCR beta CDR3 regions were amplified from the RNA transcripts. A first-round RT-PCR of the TCR CDR3 used the HTBI primer set with the Qiagen OneStep RT-PCR kit. Libraries were constructed in a second round of multiplex PCR, after which size selection and purification were performed. Paired-end sequencing of the libraries was performed with 100 bp reads on an Illumina HiSeq2000. On the authors' methods: SOAPnuke was used to process the raw data, throwing out any read that contained adapters or uncalled bases, had a mean Phred below 15, or lacked an exact constant-primer or identifier match. COPE v1.2.5 was used to merge the high-quality paired reads, and each unique nucleotide sequence was defined as a clonotype. MiTCR v1.1 was used to align clonotypes to the IMGT TRBV, TRBD and TRBJ reference segments. The analysis was restricted to V-J combinations with a frequency above 0.0001, which together covered 99% to 99.2% of the repertoires. The TCS score was defined as the ratio of F50 (clonal expansion) to E x V (chaos), calculated using BLOSUM62-based TCRdist between CDR3 peptides within each V-J. Welch's t-statistics and random forest reduced some 510 V-J features to about 12, which were used in a naive Bayes classifier (R e1071). Using fastp trimming at Q25 and MiXCR clonotype assembly, TCRdb reanalyzed the public sequencing data and kept in-frame beta chains. Rows with one shared CDR3 protein collapse into an entry with the most common genes and DNA. The V and J calls were determined by TCRdb, not by the authors. Here the sample has 300,000 to 450,000 distinct CDR3 sequences; about 16% occur a single time. The top ten hold approximately 32% of the sample.

Taken from cysteine to phenylalanine, the CDR3 has 13 residues. Only the CDR3 portion is preserved as DNA: 39 bases, with reading frame beginning at the first base. Cut back by 0 bases and 10 bases, the V and J ends lie 8 bases apart. Per the germline V gene, SGDLS is the CDR1 and YYNGEE is the CDR2. Specimen: blood. The TCR comes from a woman aged 25-40 years with Graves' hyperthyroidism. This chain joins TRBV9 to TRBJ1-6; D gene: possibly TRBD1, on 5 matching bases. The CDR3 here reads CASSVAGGSPLHF. The nucleotide sequence reads as follows: TGTGCCAGCAGCGTAGCGGGGGGATCACCCCTCCACTTT. Extended through the reference TRBV9 and TRBJ1-6 proteins, this CDR3 yields the full variable domain: DSGVTQTPKHLITATGQRVTLRCSPRSGDLSVYWYQQSLDQGLQFLIQYYNGEERAKGNILERFSAQQFPDLHSELNLSSLELGDSALYFCASSVAGGSPLHFGNGTRLTVT.